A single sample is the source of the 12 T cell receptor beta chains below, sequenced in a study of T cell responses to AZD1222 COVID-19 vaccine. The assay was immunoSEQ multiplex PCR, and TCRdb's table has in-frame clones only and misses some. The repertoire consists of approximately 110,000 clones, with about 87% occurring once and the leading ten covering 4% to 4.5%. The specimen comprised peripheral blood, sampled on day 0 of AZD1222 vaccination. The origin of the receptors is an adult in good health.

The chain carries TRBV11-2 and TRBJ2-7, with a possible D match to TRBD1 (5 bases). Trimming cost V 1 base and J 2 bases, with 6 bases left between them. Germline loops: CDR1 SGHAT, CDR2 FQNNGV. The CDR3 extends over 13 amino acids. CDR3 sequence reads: CASSLVRAYEQYF. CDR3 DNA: TGTGCCAGCAGCTTAGTCAGGGCCTACGAGCAGTACTTC.

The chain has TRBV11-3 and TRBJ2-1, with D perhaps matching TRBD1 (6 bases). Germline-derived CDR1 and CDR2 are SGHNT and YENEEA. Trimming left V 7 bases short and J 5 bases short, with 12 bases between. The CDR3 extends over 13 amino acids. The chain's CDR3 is CASKGQGNNEQFF. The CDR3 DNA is TGTGCCAGCAAAGGGCAGGGGAACAATGAGCAGTTCTTC.

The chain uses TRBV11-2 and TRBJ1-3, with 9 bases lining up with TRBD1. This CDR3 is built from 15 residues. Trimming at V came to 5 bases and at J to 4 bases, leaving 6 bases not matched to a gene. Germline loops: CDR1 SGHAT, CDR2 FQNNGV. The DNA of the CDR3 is TGTGCCAGCAGCCGAAAAGGGACAGGGGGAAACACCATATATTTT. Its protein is CASSRKGTGGNTIYF. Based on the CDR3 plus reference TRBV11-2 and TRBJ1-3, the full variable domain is EAGVAQSPRYKIIEKRQSVAFWCNPISGHATLYWYQQILGQGPKLLIQFQNNGVVDDSQLPKDRFSAERLKGVDSTLKIQPAKLEDSAVYLCASSRKGTGGNTIYFGEGSWLTVV.

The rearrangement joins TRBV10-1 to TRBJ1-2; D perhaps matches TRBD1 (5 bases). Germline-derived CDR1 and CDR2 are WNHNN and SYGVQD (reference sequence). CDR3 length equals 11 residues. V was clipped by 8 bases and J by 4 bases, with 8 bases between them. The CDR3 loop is CASGDSYGYTF. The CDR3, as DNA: TGCGCCAGCGGCGACAGCTATGGCTACACCTTC.

CDR3 in amino acids: CASSSETGEYSPLHF. The DNA for the CDR3 is TGTGCCAGCAGCTCCGAGACAGGAGAGTATTCACCCCTCCACTTT. The J gene is TRBJ1-6, the V gene TRBV6-5; D might be TRBD1 (6 bases). V shed 6 bases and J shed 8 bases, with 17 bases lying between them. Germline lookup yields CDR1 MNHEY and CDR2 SVGAGI. CDR3 length: 15 amino acids.

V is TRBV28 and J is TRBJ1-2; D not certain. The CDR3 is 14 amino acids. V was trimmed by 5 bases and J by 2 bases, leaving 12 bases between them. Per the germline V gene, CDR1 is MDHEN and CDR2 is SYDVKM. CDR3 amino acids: CASSTLDVNYGYTF. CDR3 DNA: TGTGCCAGCAGTACTTTGGATGTAAACTATGGCTACACCTTC.

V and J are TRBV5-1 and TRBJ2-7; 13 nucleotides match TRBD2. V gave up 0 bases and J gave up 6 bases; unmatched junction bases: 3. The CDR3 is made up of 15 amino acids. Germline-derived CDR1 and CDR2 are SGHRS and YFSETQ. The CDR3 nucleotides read TGCGCCAGCAGCTTGGCCGGACTAGCGGGAGTCGAGCAGTACTTC. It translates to CASSLAGLAGVEQYF. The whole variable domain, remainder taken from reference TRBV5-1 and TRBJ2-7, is KAGVTQTPRYLIKTRGQQVTLSCSPISGHRSVSWYQQTPGQGLQFLFEYFSETQRNKGNFPGRFSGRQFSNSRSEMNVSTLELGDSALYLCASSLAGLAGVEQYFGPGTRLTVT.

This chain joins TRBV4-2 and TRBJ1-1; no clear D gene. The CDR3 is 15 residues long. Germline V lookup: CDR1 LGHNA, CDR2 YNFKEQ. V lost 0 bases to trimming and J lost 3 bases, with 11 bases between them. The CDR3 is CASSQDEGIDTEAFF. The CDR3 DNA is TGTGCCAGCAGCCAAGATGAGGGTATCGACACTGAAGCTTTCTTT.

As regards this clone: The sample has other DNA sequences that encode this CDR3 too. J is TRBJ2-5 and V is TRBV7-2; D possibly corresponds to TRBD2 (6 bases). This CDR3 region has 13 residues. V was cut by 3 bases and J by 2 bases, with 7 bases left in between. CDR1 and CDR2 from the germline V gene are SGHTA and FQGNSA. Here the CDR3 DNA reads TGTGCCAGCAGCTTGGGACTGCAAGAGACCCAGTACTTC. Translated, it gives CASSLGLQETQYF.

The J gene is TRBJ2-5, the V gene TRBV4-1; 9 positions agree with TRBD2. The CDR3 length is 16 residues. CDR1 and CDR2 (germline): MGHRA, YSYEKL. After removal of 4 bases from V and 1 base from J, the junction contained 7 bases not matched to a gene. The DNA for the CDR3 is TGCGCCAGCAGCCTTCTGAGCGGGGGGACCCAAGAGACCCAGTACTTC. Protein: CASSLLSGGTQETQYF.

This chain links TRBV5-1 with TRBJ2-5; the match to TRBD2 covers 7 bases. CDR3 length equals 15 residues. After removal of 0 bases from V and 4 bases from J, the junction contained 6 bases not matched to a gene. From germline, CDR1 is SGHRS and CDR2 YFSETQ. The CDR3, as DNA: TGCGCCAGCAGCTTGGGCGGGAGCCCCCCAGAGACCCAGTACTTC. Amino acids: CASSLGGSPPETQYF.

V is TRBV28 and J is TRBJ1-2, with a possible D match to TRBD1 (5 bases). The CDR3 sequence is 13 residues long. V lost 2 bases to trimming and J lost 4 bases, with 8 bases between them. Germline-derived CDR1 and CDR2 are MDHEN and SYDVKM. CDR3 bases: TGTGCCAGCAGTTTACAGGGTGTCTATGGCTACACCTTC. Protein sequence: CASSLQGVYGYTF.